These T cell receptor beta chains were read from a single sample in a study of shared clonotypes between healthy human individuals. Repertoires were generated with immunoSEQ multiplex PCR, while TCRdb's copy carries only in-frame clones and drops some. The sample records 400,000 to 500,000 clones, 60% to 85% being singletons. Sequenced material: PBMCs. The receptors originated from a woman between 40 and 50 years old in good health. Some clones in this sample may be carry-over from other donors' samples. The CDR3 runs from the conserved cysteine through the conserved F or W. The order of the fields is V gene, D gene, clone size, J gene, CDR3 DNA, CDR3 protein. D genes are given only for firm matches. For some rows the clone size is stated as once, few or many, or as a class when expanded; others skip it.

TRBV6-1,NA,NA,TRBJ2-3,TGTGCCAGCAGCGAACAGGAATCTGATACGCAGTATTTT,CASSEQESDTQYF
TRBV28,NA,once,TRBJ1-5,TGTGCCAGTTTTTCCAGTCGCAATCAGCCCCAGCATTTT,CASFSSRNQPQHF
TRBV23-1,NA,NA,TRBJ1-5,TGCGCCAGCAGTCAGGCAGGGGTGTACAATCAGCCCCAGCATTTT,CASSQAGVYNQPQHF
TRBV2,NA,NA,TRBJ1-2,TGTGCCAGCAGTGAAGCGCCTAGGTATGGCTACACCTTC,CASSEAPRYGYTF
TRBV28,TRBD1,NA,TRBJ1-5,TGTGCCAGCAAACTCACGACAGGGATTAATCAGCCCCAGCATTTT,CASKLTTGINQPQHF
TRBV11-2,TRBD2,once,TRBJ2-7,TGTGCCAGCAGCACAGTAGCGGGAGTGTCCTTCGAGCAGTACTTC,CASSTVAGVSFEQYF
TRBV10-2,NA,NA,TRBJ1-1,TGCGCCAGCAGCACGGCCGGGATTCAATTAAGGACCACTGAAGCTTTCTTT,CASSTAGIQLRTTEAFF
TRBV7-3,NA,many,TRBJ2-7,TGTGCCAGCAGCCCCGGCTCCGGAGGCGAGCAGTACTTC,CASSPGSGGEQYF
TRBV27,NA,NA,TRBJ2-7,TGTGCCAGCAGTTTATCTGGCTACCCAGACCTTTACGAGCAGTACTTC,CASSLSGYPDLYEQYF
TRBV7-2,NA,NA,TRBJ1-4,TGTGCCAGCAGCTTTGGGGCCGAGGGAGAAAAACTGTTTTTT,CASSFGAEGEKLFF
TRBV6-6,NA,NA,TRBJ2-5,TGTGCCAGCAGTTATGGGCGGGACGGAGAGACCCAGTACTTC,CASSYGRDGETQYF
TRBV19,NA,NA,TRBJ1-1,TGTGCCAGTAGCGGCGGACCCCGCCGTGAAGCTTTCTTT,CASSGGPRREAFF
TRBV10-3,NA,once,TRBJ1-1,TGTGCCAGCATAGGGGCCGGGACACAGGTCACTGAAGCTTTCTTT,CASIGAGTQVTEAFF
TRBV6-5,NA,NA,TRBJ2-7,TGTGCCAGCAGTCCCGGGACGGTCTCCTACGAGCAGTACTTC,CASSPGTVSYEQYF
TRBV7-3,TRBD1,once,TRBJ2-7,TGTGCCAGCAGCTTAGGCAGGGGGCATGCCTACGAGCAGTACTTC,CASSLGRGHAYEQYF
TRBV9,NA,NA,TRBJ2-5,TGTGCCAGCAGCGTAGCTACGTGGGGGCAAGAGACCCAGTACTTC,CASSVATWGQETQYF
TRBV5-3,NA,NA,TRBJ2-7,TGTGCCAGAAGCTTGGCAGGGGAACACGAGCAGTACTTC,CARSLAGEHEQYF
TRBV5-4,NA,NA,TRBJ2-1,TGTGCCAGCAGCTTCGGAGCGGAGCCCTGGGATGAGCAGTTCTTC,CASSFGAEPWDEQFF
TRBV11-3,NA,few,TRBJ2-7,TGTGCCAGCAGCTTTCGCCAGGAGTACGAGCAGTACTTC,CASSFRQEYEQYF